This entry features one T cell receptor beta chain sequence. The antigen remains undetermined. The germline CDR1 and CDR2 sequences are MNHEY and SMNVEV (reference sequence). The V end lost 8 bases, the J end lost 7 bases, and 22 bases lay between the germline ends. The CDR3 is 15 residues long. TCRdb independently ran MiXCR on the 5' RACE reads; one entry per CDR3 protein. Counted here are 600,000 to 700,000 distinct CDR3 sequences, approximately 21% occurring once; the ten biggest clones make up 4.3%. The data stem from a study of identical twins. Study results and limitations: The study found excess low generation probability among twin-shared out-of-frame alpha sequences.

The same sample was also studied in work on T cells expressing NK-cell markers. From that study: Sorted CD3+CD56+NKG2C+, CD3+CD56+NKG2C- and CD3+CD56-NKG2C+ T-cell subsets were beta-chain profiled. The study sequenced eight donors, seven HCMV-seropositive and one seronegative. Dominant NKG2C+ clonotypes made up about 1.0-7.0% of CD8+ T cells in roughly 6 donors.

This TCR derives from a woman aged 18 to 35 in good health. The chain uses TRBV27 and TRBJ2-3, with D possibly called TRBD1 or TRBD2 (5 bases each). The specimen was PBMCs. CDR3 sequence: CASRQNRDGGHTQYF. The CDR3 DNA sequence: TGTGCCAGCCGACAAAACCGGGACGGCGGGCATACGCAGTATTTT.